This T cell receptor (beta chain) is from a study of blood T cell repertoires in COVID-19. Profiled with immunoSEQ multiplex PCR; TCRdb holds only in-frame clones, not every one. The data show about 170,000 clones, around 67% seen once. The trim removed 5 bases at V and 8 bases at J, leaving 6 bases unmatched. Per the germline V gene, CDR1 is SNHLY and CDR2 is FYNNEI. CDR3 length: 15 amino acids. This TCR came from an elderly woman with acute or convalescent COVID-19. Sequenced material: peripheral blood. The chain employs TRBV2 and TRBJ1-4; 12 bases fit TRBD1. The CDR3 spells CASSRDRGLGEKLFF. In DNA, the CDR3 is TGTGCCAGCAGTAGGGACAGGGGGCTCGGGGAAAAACTGTTTTTT.